This paragraph covers one T cell receptor beta chain sequence. The antigen remains unidentified. This entry belongs to a study of CXCR3-negative and CXCR3-positive naive CD8 T cells. Study-wide findings and caveats: Comparison of naive CXCR3-negative and CXCR3-positive cells revealed similar TRBV-TRBJ usage, while memory cells differed.

Researchers prepared the TRB cDNA libraries using 5' RACE with UMI labels. TCRdb processed the 5' RACE reads again and assigns one entry to each CDR3 protein, with no DNA. This repertoire includes about 5,300 distinct CDR3 sequences. The sequenced sample consisted of naive CXCR3- CD8+ T cells from blood. Noted subset: CD45RO-CCR7+CD27+CD95- naive CD8+ T cells lacking CXCR3 (TNR3-). The sequence derives from a human donor in good health. Some clones in this sample may be carry-over from other donors' samples.

The chain's CDR3 is CASSTRVGASSSSSYEQYF. The chain recombines TRBV28 with TRBJ2-7; TCRdb's assignment of TRBD2 cannot be checked, as there is no DNA. This CDR3 is 19 amino acids long. Per the germline V gene, CDR1 is MDHEN and CDR2 is SYDVKM.